The clone carrying this TCR beta chain appeared a single time. What it recognizes is unknown. The protocol was immunoSEQ multiplex PCR, while the TCRdb copy is restricted to in-frame clones and leaves out a portion. The sample includes some 140,000 clones, approximately 94% of them seen just once. The sample is drawn from a study of graft-versus-host responses after intestinal transplantation. Overall study context: The recipients all started with anti-thymocyte globulin induction and then took tacrolimus and steroids for around three years.

The V gene's germline CDR1 is MGHRA and CDR2 YSYEKL. The CDR3 has 13 amino acids. Trimming shortened V by 4 bases and J by 4 bases, and 8 bases separated the two germline ends. The chain uses TRBV4-1 and TRBJ2-1, with D possibly TRBD2 on 5 matching bases. The source was unstimulated CD4+ T cells sorted from spleen or lymph node cells, collected before intestinal transplant. This TCR was sampled from a human donor who received an intestinal transplant. For the CDR3, the DNA is TGCGCCAGCAGCCTCCGGGGTTACAATGAGCAGTTCTTC. Residues: CASSLRGYNEQFF.